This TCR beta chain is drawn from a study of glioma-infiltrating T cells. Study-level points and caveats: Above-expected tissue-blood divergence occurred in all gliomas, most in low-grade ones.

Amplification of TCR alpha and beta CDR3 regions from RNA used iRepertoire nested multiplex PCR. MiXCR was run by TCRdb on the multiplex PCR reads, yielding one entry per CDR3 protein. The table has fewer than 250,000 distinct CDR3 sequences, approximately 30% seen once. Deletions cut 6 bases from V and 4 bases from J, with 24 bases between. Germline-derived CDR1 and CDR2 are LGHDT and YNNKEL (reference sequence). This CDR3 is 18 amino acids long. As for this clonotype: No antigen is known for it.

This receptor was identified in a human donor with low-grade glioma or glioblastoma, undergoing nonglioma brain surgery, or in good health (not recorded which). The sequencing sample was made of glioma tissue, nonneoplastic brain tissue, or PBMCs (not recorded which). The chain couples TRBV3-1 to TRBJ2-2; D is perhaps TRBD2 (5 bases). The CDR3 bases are TGTGCCAGCAGAGGAGAGCGTCGGGGTTCCTGGTCCACCGGGGAGCTGTTTTTT. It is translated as CASRGERRGSWSTGELFF.